This T cell receptor (beta chain) was recorded in a study of PD-L1 blockade in urothelial cancer. This table comes from immunoSEQ multiplex PCR, and its TCRdb copy is limited to in-frame clones, with some not included. The sample consists of around 86,000 clones, around four fifths of them appearing once. Germline lookup yields CDR1 SGHDT and CDR2 YYEEEE. V dropped 4 bases and J dropped 7 bases, with 23 bases sitting between them. The CDR3 covers 17 residues. Stated time point: pretreatment peripheral blood. The starting material was PBMCs, obtained around atezolizumab (anti-PD-L1) treatment. V gene TRBV5-6 combines with J gene TRBJ1-4; perhaps TRBD1 as D (5 bases). This receptor was taken from a man aged 40-50 years with urothelial cancer. The CDR3 is CASSPPGKGRRGEKLFF. CDR3 coding DNA: TGTGCCAGCAGCCCACCCGGGAAGGGGCGGCGGGGTGAAAAACTGTTTTTT.